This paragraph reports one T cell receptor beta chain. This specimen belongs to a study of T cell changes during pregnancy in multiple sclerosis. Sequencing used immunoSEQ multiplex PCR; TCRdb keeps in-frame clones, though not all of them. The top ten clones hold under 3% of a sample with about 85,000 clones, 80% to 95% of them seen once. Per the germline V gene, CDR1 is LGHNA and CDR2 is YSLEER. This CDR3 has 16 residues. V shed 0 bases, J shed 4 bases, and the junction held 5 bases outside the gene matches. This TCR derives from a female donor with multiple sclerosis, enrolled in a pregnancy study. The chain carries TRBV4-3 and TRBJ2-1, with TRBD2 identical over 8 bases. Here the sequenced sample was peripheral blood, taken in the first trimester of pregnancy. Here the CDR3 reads CASSQDLGGGYNEQFF. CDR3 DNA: TGCGCCAGCAGCCAAGATCTCGGGGGGGGATACAATGAGCAGTTCTTC.